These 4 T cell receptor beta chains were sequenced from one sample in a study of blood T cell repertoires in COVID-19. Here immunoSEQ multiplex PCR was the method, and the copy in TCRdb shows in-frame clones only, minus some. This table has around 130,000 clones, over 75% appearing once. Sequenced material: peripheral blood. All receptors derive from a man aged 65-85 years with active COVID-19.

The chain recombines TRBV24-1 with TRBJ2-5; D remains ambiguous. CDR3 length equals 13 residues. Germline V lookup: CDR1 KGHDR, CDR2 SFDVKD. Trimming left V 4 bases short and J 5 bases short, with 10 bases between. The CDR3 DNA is TGTGCCACCAGTGAAGAGGTACGGGAGACCCAGTACTTC. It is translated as CATSEEVRETQYF.

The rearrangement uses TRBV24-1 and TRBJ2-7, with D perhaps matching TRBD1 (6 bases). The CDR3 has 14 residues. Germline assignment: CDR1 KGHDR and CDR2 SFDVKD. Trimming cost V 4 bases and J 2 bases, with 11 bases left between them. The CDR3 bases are TGTGCCACCAGTGACCCGGGACACCCCTACGAGCAGTACTTC. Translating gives CATSDPGHPYEQYF.

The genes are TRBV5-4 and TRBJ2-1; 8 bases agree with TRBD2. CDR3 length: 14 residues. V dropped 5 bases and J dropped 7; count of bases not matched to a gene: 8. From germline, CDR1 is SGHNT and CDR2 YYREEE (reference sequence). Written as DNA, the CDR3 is TGTGCCAGCAGTGGGACTAGTCGCCGGAATGAGCAGTTCTTC. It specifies CASSGTSRRNEQFF.

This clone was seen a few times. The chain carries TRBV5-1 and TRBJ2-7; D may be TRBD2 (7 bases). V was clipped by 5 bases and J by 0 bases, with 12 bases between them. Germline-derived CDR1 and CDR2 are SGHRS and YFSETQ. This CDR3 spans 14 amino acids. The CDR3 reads CASRRRGGSYEQYF. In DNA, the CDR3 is TGCGCCAGCAGGAGAAGGGGGGGCTCCTACGAGCAGTACTTC. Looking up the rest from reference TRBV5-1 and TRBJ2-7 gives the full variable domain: KAGVTQTPRYLIKTRGQQVTLSCSPISGHRSVSWYQQTPGQGLQFLFEYFSETQRNKGNFPGRFSGRQFSNSRSEMNVSTLELGDSALYLCASRRRGGSYEQYFGPGTRLTVT.